This TCR beta chain was captured in a study of OX40 agonist ivuxolimab in advanced cancers. Study results and caveats: Low normalized clonal expansion also occurred in some nonresponding patients. No determination was made of the antigen specificity of the expanded peripheral T cells. Average numbers of expanded clones were greater in CD8+ T cells than in CD4+.

Measured with immunoSEQ multiplex PCR; TCRdb has only the in-frame clones, and not every one. The sample records around 80,000 clones, around 84% being singletons. Excluded were patients having autoimmune disease history or systemic immunosuppression. This clone was seen only a few times. The antigen is unknown. This sample includes further DNA sequences coding for the same CDR3. The CDR3 length is 13 residues. Germline V gene sequence: CDR1 SGDLS, CDR2 YYNGEE. Trimming took 0 bases from V and 6 from J, leaving 6 bases between them. This receptor was taken from an adult with an advanced solid tumor such as melanoma, head and neck, liver or kidney cancer. Source: CD4+ or CD8+ T cells sorted from blood, taken in a trial of the OX40 agonist ivuxolimab. This chain links TRBV9 with TRBJ2-2; no clear D gene. CDR3 residues: CASSVGGAGELFF. The CDR3, as DNA: TGTGCCAGCAGCGTAGGAGGTGCCGGGGAGCTGTTTTTT.